Below, 32 T cell receptor beta chains from the same sample are listed, as sequenced in a study of blood T cell repertoires in COVID-19. Assay used: immunoSEQ multiplex PCR; TCRdb lists only in-frame clones, some missing. This table holds around 190,000 clones, approximately 81% found once. Sequenced: peripheral blood. Every receptor here comes from a woman older than 75 with acute or convalescent COVID-19.

DNA of the CDR3: TGTGCCAGCAGCGTTCAGGGTGGGCAGTCACCCTACGAGCAGTACTTC. It specifies CASSVQGGQSPYEQYF. J is TRBJ2-7 and V is TRBV9; tentatively, D is TRBD1 (5 bases). The CDR3 runs to 16 residues. In germline, CDR1 is SGDLS, CDR2 YYNGEE. V was cut by 2 bases and J by 2 bases, with 17 bases left in between.

The chain combines TRBV5-5 with TRBJ2-3; D may be TRBD2 (6 bases). Trimming took 0 bases from V and 5 from J, leaving 10 bases between them. The length of the CDR3 is 14 residues. Germline-derived CDR1 and CDR2 are SGHKS and YYEKEE (reference sequence). CDR3 residues: CASSLGRGGDTQYF. CDR3 coding DNA: TGTGCCAGCAGCTTGGGTCGGGGAGGAGATACGCAGTATTTT. Filled out from reference TRBV5-5 and TRBJ2-3, the complete variable domain reads DAGVTQSPTHLIKTRGQQVTLRCSPISGHKSVSWYQQVLGQGPQFIFQYYEKEERGRGNFPDRFSARQFPNYSSELNVNALLLGDSALYLCASSLGRGGDTQYFGPGTRLTVL.

The V gene is TRBV4-1, the J gene TRBJ2-7, with 15 bases aligning to TRBD2. Per the germline V gene, CDR1 is MGHRA and CDR2 is YSYEKL. With 0 bases clipped from V and 4 bases from J, the junction kept 16 bases outside the gene matches. This CDR3 region has 21 residues. The CDR3 here is CASSQELSRTSGRASRYEQYF. Written as DNA, the CDR3 is TGCGCCAGCAGCCAAGAGTTGTCTAGGACTAGCGGGAGGGCCTCTCGGTACGAGCAGTACTTC.

The CDR3 reads CSAPYNEQFF. The CDR3 bases are TGCAGTGCTCCTTACAATGAGCAGTTCTTC. This chain links TRBV20-1 with TRBJ2-1; D is ambiguous. Trimming stripped 5 bases from V and 4 bases from J, with 3 bases between. CDR1 and CDR2 (germline): DFQATT, SNEGSKA (reference sequence). The CDR3 extends over 10 amino acids.

The chain carries TRBV5-4 and TRBJ2-1; 11 bases are shared with TRBD2. Trimming at V came to 4 bases and at J to 4 bases, leaving 1 base not matched to a gene. The CDR3 is made up of 14 amino acids. Germline lookup yields CDR1 SGHNT and CDR2 YYREEE (reference sequence). The CDR3 here is CASSIAGGYNEQFF. The DNA of the CDR3 is TGTGCCAGCAGCATAGCGGGAGGGTACAATGAGCAGTTCTTC.

This clone was seen once. This rearrangement joins TRBV28 to TRBJ1-3, with D unclear. The V and J ends lost 5 bases and 5 bases respectively, with 13 bases between them. This CDR3 has 14 residues. Germline lookup yields CDR1 MDHEN and CDR2 SYDVKM. The CDR3 here is CASSPYTDRNTIYF. In nucleotides, the CDR3 is TGTGCCAGCAGTCCCTACACCGACAGAAACACCATATATTTT.

This clone has only one observation. The chain recombines TRBV7-2 with TRBJ2-5; maybe TRBD2 (7 bases). CDR1 is SGHTA, CDR2 FQGNSA, per germline. The CDR3 sequence is 14 residues long. The V end was cut by 0 bases, the J end by 5 bases, with 10 bases between. The CDR3: CASSLAQGGETQYF. Here the CDR3 DNA reads TGTGCCAGCAGCTTAGCACAGGGAGGGGAGACCCAGTACTTC.

This rearrangement joins TRBV28 to TRBJ1-1; D is unresolved. The V end lost 8 bases, the J end lost 1 base, and 17 bases lay between the germline ends. CDR3 size: 15 residues. The germline gives CDR1 MDHEN, CDR2 SYDVKM. CDR3 nucleotide sequence: TGTGCCAGCGCAACGGGGAATCTCCGGAACACTGAAGCTTTCTTT. Amino acids: CASATGNLRNTEAFF.

The chain joins TRBV20-1 to TRBJ2-3; D may be TRBD2 (5 bases). The CDR3 is 12 amino acids. V was clipped by 3 bases and J by 5 bases, with 9 bases between them. Germline CDR1 reads DFQATT; CDR2 reads SNEGSKA (reference sequence). CDR3 region: CSASVGKDTQYF. The CDR3 DNA sequence: TGCAGTGCTAGTGTCGGGAAAGATACGCAGTATTTT.

The chain joins TRBV6-6 to TRBJ1-1; D might be TRBD1 (5 bases). Trimming removed 6 bases from V and 8 bases from J, with 16 bases in between. This CDR3 is 13 amino acids long. Germline V CDR1 and CDR2: MNHNY, SVGAGI (reference sequence). The CDR3: CASSLLDSSEAFF. DNA for the CDR3: TGTGCCAGCAGCCTCCTCGACAGTTCCGAAGCTTTCTTT.

The CDR3 DNA reads as TGTGCCAGCAGTGCCGGGACAAGGGGCAATCAGCCCCAGCATTTT. Translation: CASSAGTRGNQPQHF. V is TRBV27 and J is TRBJ1-5, with D perhaps matching TRBD1 (6 bases). The V end was cut by 5 bases, the J end by 2 bases, with 13 bases between. The CDR3 has 15 amino acids. Germline lookup yields CDR1 MNHEY and CDR2 SMNVEV (reference sequence).

This clone was counted only a few times. The chain employs TRBV7-9 and TRBJ2-5; 7 bases map to TRBD2. The CDR3 spans 13 residues. Germline V gene sequence: CDR1 SEHNR, CDR2 FQNEAQ (reference sequence). J was trimmed by 5 bases and V by 2 bases; bases with no gene match: 2. The CDR3 is CASSLTSDETQYF. The CDR3 DNA is TGTGCCAGCAGCTTAACTAGCGATGAGACCCAGTACTTC.

This clone was seen once. This CDR3 reads CASRAGEGYGGYTF. CDR3 nucleotide sequence: TGTGCCAGCCGGGCAGGGGAGGGATATGGTGGCTACACCTTC. The rearrangement joins TRBV27 to TRBJ1-2, with TRBD1 as a possible D gene (6 bases). CDR3 length: 14 amino acids. V was clipped by 8 bases and J by 7 bases, with 20 bases between them. The germline V gene has CDR1 MNHEY and CDR2 SMNVEV (reference sequence).

Note on this clone: The sample carries other DNA sequences with the same CDR3. The chain employs TRBV5-5 and TRBJ1-6; D unclear. The CDR3 consists of 13 residues. Trimming removed 1 base from V and 8 bases from J, with 7 bases in between. Germline V gene sequence: CDR1 SGHKS, CDR2 YYEKEE (reference sequence). The CDR3 sequence is CASSLLRDSPLHF. The CDR3 DNA reads TGTGCCAGCAGCTTGTTACGGGATTCACCCCTCCACTTT.

This sequence joins TRBV5-4 and TRBJ2-7; 8 nucleotides match TRBD1. This CDR3 has 13 residues. J was trimmed by 1 base and V by 5 bases; bases with no gene match: 2. Germline loops: CDR1 SGHNT, CDR2 YYREEE (reference sequence). CDR3 nucleotides: TGTGCCAGCAGTAGGACAGGGTCCTACGAGCAGTACTTC. Amino acid sequence: CASSRTGSYEQYF. Full variable domain (rest looked up from reference TRBV5-4 and TRBJ2-7): ETGVTQSPTHLIKTRGQQVTLRCSSQSGHNTVSWYQQALGQGPQFIFQYYREEENGRGNFPPRFSGLQFPNYSSELNVNALELDDSALYLCASSRTGSYEQYFGPGTRLTVT.

The V gene is TRBV7-2, the J gene TRBJ1-1, with D maybe TRBD1 (6 bases). Germline assignment: CDR1 SGHTA and CDR2 FQGNSA. The CDR3 is 14 amino acids. V was cut by 5 bases and J by 1 base, with 11 bases left in between. The CDR3 nucleotides are TGTGCCAGCAGCCTAACCAGGGGGAACACTGAAGCTTTCTTT. Translated, it gives CASSLTRGNTEAFF.

The chain carries TRBV24-1 and TRBJ1-5; 9 bases map to TRBD1. Germline loops: CDR1 KGHDR, CDR2 SFDVKD. V shed 6 bases, J shed 6 bases, and the junction held 8 bases outside the gene matches. CDR3 size: 15 residues. CDR3 DNA: TGTGCCACCAGTCCCGGGACAGGGTTGGGTCAGCCCCAGCATTTT. Its translation is CATSPGTGLGQPQHF.

V usage is TRBV6-5 and J usage is TRBJ1-2, with TRBD1 matching 10 bases. V shed 6 bases, J shed 5 bases, and the junction held 6 bases outside the gene matches. There are 14 residues in the CDR3. In germline, CDR1 is MNHEY, CDR2 SVGAGI. CDR3 sequence (DNA): TGTGCCAGCAGGGGACAGGGGTCGCTTTATGGCTACACCTTC. This codes for CASRGQGSLYGYTF.

The J gene is TRBJ2-6, the V gene TRBV15, with D hard to call. From germline, CDR1 is LNHNV and CDR2 YYDKDF (reference sequence). This CDR3 spans 20 amino acids. Between the trimmed V and J ends, which lost 2 bases and 0 bases, there was a span of 20 bases. Here the CDR3 DNA reads TGTGCCACCAGCAGAAAAATAATAGAGACATACCTCTCTGGGGCCAACGTCCTGACTTTC. The encoded protein is CATSRKIIETYLSGANVLTF.

J is TRBJ2-3 and V is TRBV9; TRBD2 matches 7 bases. J gave up 5 bases and V 2 bases, and 8 bases lay outside the gene matches. CDR1 and CDR2 (germline): SGDLS, YYNGEE. The CDR3 contains 15 residues. DNA for the CDR3: TGTGCCAGCAGCGTTGGGTCGGTAGCGGGAGATACGCAGTATTTT. Protein product: CASSVGSVAGDTQYF.

V and J are TRBV7-2 and TRBJ2-7; tentatively, D is TRBD2 (5 bases). CDR3 length equals 15 residues. Germline values: CDR1 SGHTA, CDR2 FQGNSA. V was clipped by 5 bases and J by 0 bases, with 14 bases between them. CDR3 nucleotide sequence: TGTGCCAGCAGCCCTCAGCGGAGTAGCTCCTACGAGCAGTACTTC. It translates to CASSPQRSSSYEQYF.

The rearrangement links TRBV18 to TRBJ1-3; D remains unclear. Between the trimmed V and J ends, which lost 2 bases and 0 bases, there was a span of 11 bases. CDR3 length: 16 amino acids. Germline assignment: CDR1 KGHSH and CDR2 LQKENI. DNA for the CDR3: TGTGCCAGCTCACCAAACCAGTATTCCTCTGGAAACACCATATATTTT. This translates into CASSPNQYSSGNTIYF.

This clone was picked up one time. The rearrangement links TRBV24-1 to TRBJ2-2; possibly TRBD2 for D (5 bases). Germline loops: CDR1 KGHDR, CDR2 SFDVKD. Deletions cut 7 bases from V and 6 bases from J, with 11 bases between. The CDR3 totals 13 residues. CDR3 nucleotide sequence: TGTGCCACCAGAACGGGAAGGTCCGGGGAGCTGTTTTTT. Translation: CATRTGRSGELFF.

This clone was detected only a few times. The CDR3 sequence is CASSYDAQSTDTQYF. CDR3 sequence (DNA): TGTGCCAGCAGTTACGATGCACAAAGCACAGATACGCAGTATTTT. This rearrangement joins TRBV6-2 or TRBV6-3 to TRBJ2-3; no clear D. The CDR3 contains 15 residues. Germline V gene lookup returns CDR1 MNHEY and CDR2 SVGEGT. Trimming shortened V by 2 bases and J by 0 bases, and 9 bases separated the two germline ends.

The chain joins TRBV3-1 (or the pseudogene TRBV3-2) to TRBJ2-5; 14 nucleotides align to TRBD2. J was trimmed by 4 bases and V by 10 bases; bases with no gene match: 8. Germline assignment: CDR1 LGHDT and CDR2 YNNKEL (reference sequence). This CDR3 contains 15 residues. The CDR3 spells CATGLAGVWAETQYF. The CDR3 DNA follows: TGTGCCACGGGACTAGCGGGAGTGTGGGCAGAGACCCAGTACTTC.

This chain uses TRBV6-5 with TRBJ1-5; no clear D. This CDR3 is 15 amino acids long. Germline V gene lookup returns CDR1 MNHEY and CDR2 SVGAGI. Trimming left V 2 bases short and J 3 bases short, with 11 bases between. CDR3 sequence (DNA): TGTGCCAGCAGTTACGCACAGAACCTCAATCAGCCCCAGCATTTT. Its protein product is CASSYAQNLNQPQHF.

This clone came up once. This chain links TRBV12-5 with TRBJ2-1; the match to TRBD1 covers 8 bases. Trimming at V came to 8 bases and at J to 8 bases, leaving 8 bases not matched to a gene. In germline, CDR1 is LGHNT, CDR2 FRNRAP. The CDR3 is 13 residues long. The CDR3 DNA reads TGTGCTAGTACCTTTCAGGGGGCGGATGAGCAGTTCTTC. Protein: CASTFQGADEQFF.

The chain employs TRBV3-1 (or the pseudogene TRBV3-2) and TRBJ1-1; tentatively, D is TRBD1 (6 bases). This CDR3 has 14 residues. The germline CDR1 and CDR2 sequences are LGHDT and YNNKEL (reference sequence). Trimming pared 10 bases from V and 3 bases from J, leaving 18 bases between. This CDR3 reads CATRFGGIDTEAFF. CDR3 nucleotides: TGTGCCACCAGATTTGGGGGCATTGACACTGAAGCTTTCTTT.

The V call is TRBV5-4, the J call TRBJ2-1; 9 bases agree with TRBD1. This CDR3 has 15 amino acids. CDR1 is SGHNT and CDR2 is YYREEE in the germline V gene (reference sequence). V gave up 4 bases and J gave up 7 bases; unmatched junction bases: 9. The CDR3 DNA is TGTGCCAGCAGCCCAGGGTGGGACAGGGCGAATGAGCAGTTCTTC. Translated, it gives CASSPGWDRANEQFF.

The CDR3 DNA reads TGTGCCAGCAGTGAGGGGACAGGGACAAGCAATCAGCCCCAGCATTTT. Protein: CASSEGTGTSNQPQHF. This chain links TRBV6-1 with TRBJ1-5, with 9 bases identical to TRBD1. The CDR3 is made up of 16 amino acids. Trimming cost V 3 bases and J 1 base; bases outside gene matches: 4. Germline V gene lookup returns CDR1 MNHNS and CDR2 SASEGT.

V usage is TRBV18 and J usage is TRBJ1-6, with TRBD1 as a possible D gene (6 bases). Trimming removed 2 bases from V and 6 bases from J, with 17 bases in between. The CDR3 extends over 17 amino acids. The germline V gene has CDR1 KGHSH and CDR2 LQKENI. The CDR3 loop reads CASSPFLPDRSNSPLHF. The DNA for the CDR3 is TGTGCCAGCTCACCATTCCTCCCTGACAGGAGTAATTCACCCCTCCACTTT. The full variable domain, in which reference TRBV18 and TRBJ1-6 provide the parts outside the CDR3, is NAGVMQNPRHLVRRRGQEARLRCSPMKGHSHVYWYRQLPEEGLKFMVYLQKENIIDESGMPKERFSAEFPKEGPSILRIQQVVRGDSAAYFCASSPFLPDRSNSPLHFGNGTRLTVT.

This clone occurred once. This chain uses TRBV9 with TRBJ2-1, with 10 bases matching TRBD1. The germline V gene encodes CDR1 SGDLS and CDR2 YYNGEE. Trimming cost V 3 bases and J 4 bases; bases outside gene matches: 4. This CDR3 contains 15 residues. CDR3: CASSADRGQYNEQFF. The CDR3, as DNA: TGTGCCAGCAGCGCTGACAGGGGGCAGTACAATGAGCAGTTCTTC.